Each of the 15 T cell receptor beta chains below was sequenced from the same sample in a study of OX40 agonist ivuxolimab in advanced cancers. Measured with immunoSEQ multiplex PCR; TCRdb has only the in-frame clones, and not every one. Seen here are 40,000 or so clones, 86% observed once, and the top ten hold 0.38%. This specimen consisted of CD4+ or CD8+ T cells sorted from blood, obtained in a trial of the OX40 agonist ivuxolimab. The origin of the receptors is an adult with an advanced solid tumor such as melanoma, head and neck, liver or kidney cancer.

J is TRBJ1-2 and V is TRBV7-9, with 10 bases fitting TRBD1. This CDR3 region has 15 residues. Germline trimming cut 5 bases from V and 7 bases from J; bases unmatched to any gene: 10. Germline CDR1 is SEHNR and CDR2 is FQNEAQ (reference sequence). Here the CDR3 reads CASSRVGTGVAGYTF. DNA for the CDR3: TGTGCCAGCAGCCGAGTTGGGACAGGGGTAGCTGGCTACACCTTC.

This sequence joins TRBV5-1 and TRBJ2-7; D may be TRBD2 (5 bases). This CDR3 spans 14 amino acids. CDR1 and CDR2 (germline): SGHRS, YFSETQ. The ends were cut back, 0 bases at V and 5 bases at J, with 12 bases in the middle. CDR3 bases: TGCGCCAGCAGCTTGGCGGGGTTAATGGACGAGCAGTACTTC. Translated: CASSLAGLMDEQYF.

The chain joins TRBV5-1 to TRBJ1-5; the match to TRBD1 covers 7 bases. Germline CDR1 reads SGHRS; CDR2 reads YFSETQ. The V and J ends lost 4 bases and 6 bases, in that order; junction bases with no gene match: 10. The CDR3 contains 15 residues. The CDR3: CASSIAPGGGQPQHF. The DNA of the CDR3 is TGCGCCAGCAGCATTGCCCCAGGGGGGGGTCAGCCCCAGCATTTT. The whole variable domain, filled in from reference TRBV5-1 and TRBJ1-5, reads KAGVTQTPRYLIKTRGQQVTLSCSPISGHRSVSWYQQTPGQGLQFLFEYFSETQRNKGNFPGRFSGRQFSNSRSEMNVSTLELGDSALYLCASSIAPGGGQPQHFGDGTRLSIL.

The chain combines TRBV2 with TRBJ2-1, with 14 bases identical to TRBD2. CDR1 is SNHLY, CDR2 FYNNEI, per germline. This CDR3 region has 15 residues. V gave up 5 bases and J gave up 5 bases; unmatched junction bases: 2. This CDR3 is CASSRLAGGHNEQFF. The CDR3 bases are TGTGCCAGCAGTCGACTAGCGGGGGGGCACAATGAGCAGTTCTTC.

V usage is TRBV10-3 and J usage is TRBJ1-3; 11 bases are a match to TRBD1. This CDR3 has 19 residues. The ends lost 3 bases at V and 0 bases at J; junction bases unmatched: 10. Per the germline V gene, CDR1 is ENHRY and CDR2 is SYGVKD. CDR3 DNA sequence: TGTGCCATCAGTGATATGGGGACAGGGGGAATAGGCTCTGGAAACACCATATATTTT. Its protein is CAISDMGTGGIGSGNTIYF.

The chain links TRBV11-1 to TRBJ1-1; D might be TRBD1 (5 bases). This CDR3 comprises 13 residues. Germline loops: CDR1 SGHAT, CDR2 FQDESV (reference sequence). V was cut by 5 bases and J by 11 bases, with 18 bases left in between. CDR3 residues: CASSQRGPGGAFF. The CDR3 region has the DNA TGTGCCAGCAGCCAAAGAGGGCCCGGGGGGGCTTTCTTT.

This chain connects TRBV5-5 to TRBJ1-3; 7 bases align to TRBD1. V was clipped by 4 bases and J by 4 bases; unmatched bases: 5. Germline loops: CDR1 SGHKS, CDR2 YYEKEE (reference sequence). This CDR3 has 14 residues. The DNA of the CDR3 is TGTGCCAGCAGCCCGGGACAGCTAGGAAACACCATATATTTT. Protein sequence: CASSPGQLGNTIYF.

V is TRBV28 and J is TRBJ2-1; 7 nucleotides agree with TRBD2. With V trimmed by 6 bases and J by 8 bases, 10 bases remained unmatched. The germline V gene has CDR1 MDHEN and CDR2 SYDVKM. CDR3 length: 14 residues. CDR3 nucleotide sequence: TGTGCCAGCAGCAACCCTGGACTAGTCGATGAGCAGTTCTTC. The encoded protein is CASSNPGLVDEQFF.

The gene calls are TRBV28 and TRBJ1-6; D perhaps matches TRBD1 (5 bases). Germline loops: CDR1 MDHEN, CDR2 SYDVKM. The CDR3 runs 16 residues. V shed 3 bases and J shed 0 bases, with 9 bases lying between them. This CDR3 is CASSFRASSYNSPLHF. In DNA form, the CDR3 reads TGTGCCAGCAGTTTCAGGGCTAGCTCCTATAATTCACCCCTCCACTTT.

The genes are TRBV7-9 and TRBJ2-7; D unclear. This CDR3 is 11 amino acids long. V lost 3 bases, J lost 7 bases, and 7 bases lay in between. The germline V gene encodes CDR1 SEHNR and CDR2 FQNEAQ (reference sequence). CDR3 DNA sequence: TGTGCCAGCAGCTTCAGATGGGAGCAGTACTTC. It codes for CASSFRWEQYF.

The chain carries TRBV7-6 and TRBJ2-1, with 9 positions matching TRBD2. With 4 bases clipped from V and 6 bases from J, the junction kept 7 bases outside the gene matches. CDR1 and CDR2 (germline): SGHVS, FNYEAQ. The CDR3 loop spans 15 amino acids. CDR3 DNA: TGTGCCAGCAGCTCGCCGGGACTAGCTGTCAATGAGCAGTTCTTC. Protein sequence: CASSSPGLAVNEQFF.

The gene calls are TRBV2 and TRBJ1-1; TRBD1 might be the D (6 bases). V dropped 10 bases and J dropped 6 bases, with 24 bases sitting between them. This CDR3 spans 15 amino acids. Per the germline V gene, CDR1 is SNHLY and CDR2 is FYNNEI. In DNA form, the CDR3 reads TGTGCCACTACGCCAAACGGGGGGGGCGGCGCTGAAGCTTTCTTT. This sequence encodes CATTPNGGGGAEAFF.

The CDR3 nucleotides are TGTGCCAGCAGTTACACATACAAGGGGAGCACTGAAGCTTTCTTT. Its protein is CASSYTYKGSTEAFF. V usage is TRBV6-6 and J usage is TRBJ1-1; weak D call: TRBD1 (5 bases). Germline CDR1 reads MNHNY; CDR2 reads SVGAGI (reference sequence). This CDR3 has 15 residues. The germline V and J ends were trimmed by 2 bases and 4 bases, with 14 bases remaining between them.

This chain's CDR3 is CASSWGLAGGPISNEQFF. In DNA, the CDR3 is TGTGCCAGCAGCTGGGGACTAGCGGGGGGGCCTATCAGCAATGAGCAGTTCTTC. The chain combines TRBV11-2 with TRBJ2-1; 16 nucleotides line up with TRBD2. CDR3 length: 18 amino acids. The germline gives CDR1 SGHAT, CDR2 FQNNGV. V trimming: 4 bases; J trimming: 6 bases; junction bases outside the gene matches: 9. The whole variable domain, filled in from reference TRBV11-2 and TRBJ2-1, reads EAGVAQSPRYKIIEKRQSVAFWCNPISGHATLYWYQQILGQGPKLLIQFQNNGVVDDSQLPKDRFSAERLKGVDSTLKIQPAKLEDSAVYLCASSWGLAGGPISNEQFFGPGTRLTVL.

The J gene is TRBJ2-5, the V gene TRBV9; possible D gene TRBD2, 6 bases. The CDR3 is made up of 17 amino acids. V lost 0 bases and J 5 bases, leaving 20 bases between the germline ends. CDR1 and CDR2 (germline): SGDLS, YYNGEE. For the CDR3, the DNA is TGTGCCAGCAGCGTAGGCACACGGGGGATCTCCCTGGAGACCCAGTACTTC. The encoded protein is CASSVGTRGISLETQYF.